The clone carrying this T cell receptor (beta chain) occurred a few times. Its target is unknown. The authors isolated at least 6.5 million PBMCs per sample. This CDR3 comprises 18 residues. V trimming: 0 bases; J trimming: 7 bases; junction bases outside the gene matches: 13. Germline loops: CDR1 SGHDT, CDR2 YYEEEE. The data are from a study of blood T cells in healthy people across ages. Study-level results: Both naive CD4+ cell counts and diversity were greater in long-lived donors than in aged donors. Per million T cells, the diversity of TCR beta decreased roughly linearly as age advanced.

Primers used in a second PCR of about 7 to 12 cycles were a sample-barcoded 5' primer and a J-beta primer mix. Paired-end reads containing CDR3 totaled no fewer than 2.5 million for each sample. MiXCR, run by TCRdb on the 5' RACE reads, gives a single entry per CDR3 protein. The sample lists about 970,000 distinct CDR3 sequences; approximately 50% were seen once. The source of this sequence is a woman in her sixties or seventies in good health. What was sequenced was blood. V gene TRBV5-6 combines with J gene TRBJ2-1; TRBD2 agrees at 10 bases. The CDR3 region is CASSLARGSGRALNEQFF. CDR3 bases: TGTGCCAGCAGCTTGGCCAGGGGGAGCGGGAGGGCCCTTAATGAGCAGTTCTTC. The complete variable domain, with remaining parts taken from reference TRBV5-6 and TRBJ2-1, reads DAGVTQSPTHLIKTRGQQVTLRCSPKSGHDTVSWYQQALGQGPQFIFQYYEEEERQRGNFPDRFSGHQFPNYSSELNVNALLLGDSALYLCASSLARGSGRALNEQFFGPGTRLTVL.